This T cell receptor (beta chain) derives from a study of regulatory T cells in long-lasting Graves disease. The time point was: newly diagnosed GD, antithyroid drugs for less than 3 months. Scientists built the TCR library using RNA that was extracted from PBMCs. The CDR3 consists of 14 residues. Germline V gives CDR1 SGHTA, CDR2 FQGNSA. Trimming stripped 3 bases from V and 0 bases from J, with 7 bases between. Construction of TCR beta libraries relied on iRepertoire HTBI primers and on Arm-PCR targeting CDR3 regions. TCRdb reprocessed the multiplex PCR reads with MiXCR, giving one entry per CDR3 protein. Of hundreds of thousands of distinct CDR3 sequences listed, around 16% are singletons. This clonotype was counted ten times or more. These same data were also listed under a study on T cells in Graves' hyperthyroidism and ophthalmopathy.

This chain links TRBV7-2 with TRBJ2-3; D unresolved. The specimen comprised peripheral blood mononuclear cells (PBMCs), sampled at new diagnosis, from a patient treated with antithyroid drugs. This TCR came from a middle-aged woman with Graves disease. CDR3 nucleotide sequence: TGTGCCAGCAGCTTCACGTCTAGCACAGATACGCAGTATTTT. Translation gives CASSFTSSTDTQYF.